The sequence of this TCR beta chain was determined in a study of cytomegalovirus exposure and HLA in healthy donors. Study-level findings and limits: Reportedly, fewer N-insertions than the 666-donor mean appeared in an Asian-associated ancestry cluster in a later analysis. Later genetic work tied a missense DCLRE1C variant to beta-chain V and J trimming.

In the case of this clone: Its antigen is not identified.

A multiplex PCR was run with 60 Vbeta primers and 13 Jbeta primers. The protocol was immunoSEQ multiplex PCR, while the TCRdb copy is restricted to in-frame clones and leaves out a portion. This sample has 97,000 or so clones, with approximately 9% found just once. Germline V gene sequence: CDR1 LGHNT, CDR2 FRNRAP. The junction had 16 bases not matched to a gene; V was cut back by 5 bases and J by 7 bases. The CDR3 length is 16 residues. The sequence came from a man aged 45-65 years in good health and CMV-seropositive. Sequenced: PBMCs. The chain uses TRBV12-5 and TRBJ2-7; 8 positions match TRBD1. The CDR3 region has the DNA TGTGCTAGTGGTCCGACGGCCCCTGTCAGGGGGCGAGAGCAGTACTTC. Its translation: CASGPTAPVRGREQYF. The variable domain in full, completed from reference TRBV12-5 and TRBJ2-7, reads DARVTQTPRHKVTEMGQEVTMRCQPILGHNTVFWYRQTMMQGLELLAYFRNRAPLDDSGMPKDRFSAEMPDATLATLKIQPSEPRDSAVYFCASGPTAPVRGREQYFGPGTRLTVT.